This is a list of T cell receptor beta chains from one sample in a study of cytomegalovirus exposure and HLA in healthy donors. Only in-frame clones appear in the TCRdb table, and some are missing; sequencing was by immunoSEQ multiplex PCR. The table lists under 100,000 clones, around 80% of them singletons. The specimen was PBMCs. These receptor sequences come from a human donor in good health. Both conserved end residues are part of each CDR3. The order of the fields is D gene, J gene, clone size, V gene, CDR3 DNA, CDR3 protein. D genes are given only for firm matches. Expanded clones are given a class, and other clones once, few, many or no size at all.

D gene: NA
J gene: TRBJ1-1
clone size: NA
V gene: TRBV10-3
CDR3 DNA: TGTGCCATCGGTTGGAGCCACGCTAACACTGAAGCTTTCTTT
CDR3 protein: CAIGWSHANTEAFF

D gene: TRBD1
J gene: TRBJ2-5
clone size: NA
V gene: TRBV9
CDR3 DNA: TGTGCCAGCAGCGACCGGGACAGGGGGCGAGAGACCCAGTACTTC
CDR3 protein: CASSDRDRGRETQYF

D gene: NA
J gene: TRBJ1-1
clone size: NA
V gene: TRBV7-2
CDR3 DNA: TGTGCCAGCAGCTTAGTCGGGGGTTTTGGAGCTTTCTTT
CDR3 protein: CASSLVGGFGAFF

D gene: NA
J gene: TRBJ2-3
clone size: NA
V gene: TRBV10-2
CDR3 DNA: TGCGCCAGCAGACTCTACACAGATACGCAGTATTTT
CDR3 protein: CASRLYTDTQYF

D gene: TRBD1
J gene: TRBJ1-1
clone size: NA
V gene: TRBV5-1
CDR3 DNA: TGCGCCAGCAGCTTGCTGGGACAGGGAGTGACTGAAGCTTTCTTT
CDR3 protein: CASSLLGQGVTEAFF

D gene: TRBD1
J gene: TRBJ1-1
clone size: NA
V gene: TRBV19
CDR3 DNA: TGTGCCACCCGGGACAGGGGTCAAACTTGGCGGGGAGCTTTCTTT
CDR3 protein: CATRDRGQTWRGAFF

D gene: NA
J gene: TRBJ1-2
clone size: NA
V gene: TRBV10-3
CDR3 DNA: TGTGCCATCAGTCGGGCGGGGGCTCACTATGGCTACACCTTC
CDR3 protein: CAISRAGAHYGYTF

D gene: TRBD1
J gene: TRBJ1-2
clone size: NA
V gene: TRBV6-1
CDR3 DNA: TGTGCCAGCAGCTCAGGGGGCGCGGACTATGGCTACACCTTC
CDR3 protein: CASSSGGADYGYTF

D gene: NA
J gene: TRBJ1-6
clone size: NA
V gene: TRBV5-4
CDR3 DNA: TGTGCCAGCAGCTTGGACACACATAATTCACCCCTCCACTTT
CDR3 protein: CASSLDTHNSPLHF

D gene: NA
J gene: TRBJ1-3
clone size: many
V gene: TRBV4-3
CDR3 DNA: TGCGCCAGCAGCCAAGGGTCCCGTACGCAGGGAAACACCATATATTTT
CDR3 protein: CASSQGSRTQGNTIYF

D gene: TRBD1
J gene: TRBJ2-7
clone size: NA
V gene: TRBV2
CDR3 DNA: TGTGCCAGCAGTCAAATACCGGGACAGGGGACCTACGAGCAGTACTTC
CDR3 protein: CASSQIPGQGTYEQYF